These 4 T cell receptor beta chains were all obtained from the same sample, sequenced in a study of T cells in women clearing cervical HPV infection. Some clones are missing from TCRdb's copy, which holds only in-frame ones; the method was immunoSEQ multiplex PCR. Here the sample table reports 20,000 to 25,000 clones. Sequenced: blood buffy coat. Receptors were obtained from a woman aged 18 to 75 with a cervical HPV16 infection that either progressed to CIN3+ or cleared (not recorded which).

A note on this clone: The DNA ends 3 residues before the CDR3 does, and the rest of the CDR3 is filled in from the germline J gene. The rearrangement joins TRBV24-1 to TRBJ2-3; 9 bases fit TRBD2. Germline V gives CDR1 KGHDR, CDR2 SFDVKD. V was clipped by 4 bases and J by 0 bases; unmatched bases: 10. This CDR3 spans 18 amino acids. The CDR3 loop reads CATSDPSGRNGSTDTQYF. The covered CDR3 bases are TGTGCCACCAGTGACCCCAGCGGGAGGAATGGAAGCACAGATACG.

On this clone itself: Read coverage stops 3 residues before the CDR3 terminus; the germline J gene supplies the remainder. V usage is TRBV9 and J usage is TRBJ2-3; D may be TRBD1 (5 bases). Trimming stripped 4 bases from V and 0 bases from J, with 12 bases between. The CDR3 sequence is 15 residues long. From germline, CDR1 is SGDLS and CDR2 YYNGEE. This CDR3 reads CASSKGAGSTDTQYF. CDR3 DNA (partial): TGTGCCAGCAGCAAAGGGGCAGGTAGCACAGATACG.

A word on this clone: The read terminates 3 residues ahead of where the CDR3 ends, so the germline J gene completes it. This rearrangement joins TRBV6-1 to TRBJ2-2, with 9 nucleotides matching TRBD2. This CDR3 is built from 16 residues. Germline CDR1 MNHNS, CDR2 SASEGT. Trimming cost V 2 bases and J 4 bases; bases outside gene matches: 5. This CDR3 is CASSELAGAVTGELFF. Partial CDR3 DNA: TGTGCCAGCAGTGAATTAGCGGGAGCGGTCACCGGGGAG.

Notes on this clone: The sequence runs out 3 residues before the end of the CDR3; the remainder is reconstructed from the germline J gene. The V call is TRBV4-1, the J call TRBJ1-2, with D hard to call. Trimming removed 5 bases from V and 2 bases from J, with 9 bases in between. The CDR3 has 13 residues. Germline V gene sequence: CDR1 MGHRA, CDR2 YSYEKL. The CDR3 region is CASSGTLNYGYTF. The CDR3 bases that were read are TGCGCCAGCAGCGGTACCCTAAACTATGGC.